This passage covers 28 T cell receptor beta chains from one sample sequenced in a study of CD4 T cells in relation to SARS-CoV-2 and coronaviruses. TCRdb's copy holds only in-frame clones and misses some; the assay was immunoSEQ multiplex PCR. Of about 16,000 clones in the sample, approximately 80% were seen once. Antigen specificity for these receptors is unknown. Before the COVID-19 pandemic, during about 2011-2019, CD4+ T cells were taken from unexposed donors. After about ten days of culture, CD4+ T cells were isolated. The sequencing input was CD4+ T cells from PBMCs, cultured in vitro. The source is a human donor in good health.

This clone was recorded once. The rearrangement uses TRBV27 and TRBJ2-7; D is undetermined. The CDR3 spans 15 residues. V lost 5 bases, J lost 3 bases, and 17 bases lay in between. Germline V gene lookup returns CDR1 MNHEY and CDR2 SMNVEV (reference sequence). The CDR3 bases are TGTGCCAGCAGTCCCGGAGCTGGGAAGGACTACGAGCAGTACTTC. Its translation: CASSPGAGKDYEQYF.

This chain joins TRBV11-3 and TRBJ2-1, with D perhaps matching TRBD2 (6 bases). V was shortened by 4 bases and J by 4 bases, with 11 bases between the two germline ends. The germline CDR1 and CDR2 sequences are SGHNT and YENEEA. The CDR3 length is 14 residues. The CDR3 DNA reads TGTGCCAGCAGCTCCGGGAGCGATTACAATGAGCAGTTCTTC. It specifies CASSSGSDYNEQFF.

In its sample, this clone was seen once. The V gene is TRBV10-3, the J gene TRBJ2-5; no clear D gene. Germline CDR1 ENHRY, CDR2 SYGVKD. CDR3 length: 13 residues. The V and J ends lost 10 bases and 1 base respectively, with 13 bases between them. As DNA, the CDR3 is TGTGCCACCCAAGCAAGGCTCCAAGAGACCCAGTACTTC. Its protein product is CATQARLQETQYF.

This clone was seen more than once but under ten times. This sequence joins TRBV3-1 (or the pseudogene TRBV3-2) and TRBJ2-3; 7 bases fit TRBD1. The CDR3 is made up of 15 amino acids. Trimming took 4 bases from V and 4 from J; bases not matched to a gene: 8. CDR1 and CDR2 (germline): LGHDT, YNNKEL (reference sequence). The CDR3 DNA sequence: TGTGCCAGCAGCCGAACAGGGGCTACTTCAGATACGCAGTATTTT. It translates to CASSRTGATSDTQYF.

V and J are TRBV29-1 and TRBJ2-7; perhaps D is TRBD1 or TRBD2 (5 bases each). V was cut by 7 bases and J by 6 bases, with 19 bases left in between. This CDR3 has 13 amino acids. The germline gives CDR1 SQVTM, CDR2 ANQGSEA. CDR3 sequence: CSASPGTHFEQYF. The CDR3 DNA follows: TGCAGCGCAAGTCCCGGGACGCACTTCGAGCAGTACTTC.

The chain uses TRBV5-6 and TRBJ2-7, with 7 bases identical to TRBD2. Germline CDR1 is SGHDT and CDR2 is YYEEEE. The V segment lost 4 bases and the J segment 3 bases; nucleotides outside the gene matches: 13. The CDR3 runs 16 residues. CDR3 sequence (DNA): TGTGCCAGCAGCCCAAGAAAGAGACTAGCTCTCTACGAGCAGTACTTC. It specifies CASSPRKRLALYEQYF.

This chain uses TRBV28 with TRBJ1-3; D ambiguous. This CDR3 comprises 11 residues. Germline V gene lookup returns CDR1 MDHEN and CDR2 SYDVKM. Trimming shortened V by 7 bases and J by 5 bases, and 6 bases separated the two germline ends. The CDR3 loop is CASTDRNTIYF. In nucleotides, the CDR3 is TGTGCCAGCACCGACAGAAACACCATATATTTT.

This chain's CDR3 is CAWEAHLNTEAFF. The CDR3, as DNA: TGTGCCTGGGAAGCACACCTGAACACTGAAGCTTTCTTT. The chain couples TRBV30 to TRBJ1-1, with D hard to call. The V gene lost 5 bases and the J gene lost 0 bases, with 10 bases spanning the gap. This CDR3 has 13 amino acids. Germline CDR1 reads GTSNPN; CDR2 reads SVGIG (reference sequence).

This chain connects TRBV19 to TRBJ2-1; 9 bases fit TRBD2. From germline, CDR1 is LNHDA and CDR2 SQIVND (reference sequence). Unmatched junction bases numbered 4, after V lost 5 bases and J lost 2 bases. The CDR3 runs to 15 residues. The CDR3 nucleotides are TGTGCCAGTAGTCAGCTAGCGGGAACCTACAATGAGCAGTTCTTC. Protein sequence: CASSQLAGTYNEQFF.

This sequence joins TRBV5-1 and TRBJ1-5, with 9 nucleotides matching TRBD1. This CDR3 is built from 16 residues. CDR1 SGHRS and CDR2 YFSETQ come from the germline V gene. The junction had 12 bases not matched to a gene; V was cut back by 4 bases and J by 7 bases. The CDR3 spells CASSPRTGVEPQPQHF. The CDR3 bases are TGCGCCAGCAGCCCACGGACAGGGGTAGAACCCCAGCCCCAGCATTTT.

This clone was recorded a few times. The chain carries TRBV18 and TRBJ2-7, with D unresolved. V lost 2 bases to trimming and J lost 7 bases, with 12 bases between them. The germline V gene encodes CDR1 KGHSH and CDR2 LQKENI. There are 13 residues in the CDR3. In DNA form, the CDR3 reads TGTGCCAGCTCACCAGGGCGGCAGTGGGAGCAGTACTTC. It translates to CASSPGRQWEQYF.

The CDR3 loop is CASSVSGRQRGDTQYF. The CDR3 nucleotides read TGTGCCAGTAGTGTAAGTGGGCGCCAAAGGGGGGATACGCAGTATTTT. V is TRBV19 and J is TRBJ2-3, with TRBD1 as a possible D gene (6 bases). The CDR3 loop spans 16 amino acids. Trimming removed 5 bases at V and 6 bases at J, with 21 bases between. Germline V CDR1 and CDR2: LNHDA, SQIVND (reference sequence).

CDR3 in amino acids: CASRPERKGRLGTEAFF. The CDR3 DNA follows: TGTGCAAGTCGCCCAGAGAGAAAGGGCAGGCTCGGCACTGAAGCTTTCTTT. The chain uses TRBV12-2 and TRBJ1-1. TRBV12-2 is a pseudogene locus. CDR3 length: 17 residues.

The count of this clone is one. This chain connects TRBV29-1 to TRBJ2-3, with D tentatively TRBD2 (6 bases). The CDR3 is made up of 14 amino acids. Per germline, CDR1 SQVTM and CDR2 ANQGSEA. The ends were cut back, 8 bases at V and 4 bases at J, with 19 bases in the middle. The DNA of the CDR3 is TGCAGCCTAAAGGAGCGGGCGAGCGCAGATACGCAGTATTTT. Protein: CSLKERASADTQYF.

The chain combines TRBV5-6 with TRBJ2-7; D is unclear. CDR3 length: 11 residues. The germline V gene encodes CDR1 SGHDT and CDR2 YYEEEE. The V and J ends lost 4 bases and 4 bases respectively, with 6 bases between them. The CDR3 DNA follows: TGTGCCAGCAGCAAGCATTACGAGCAGTACTTC. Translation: CASSKHYEQYF.

The CDR3, as DNA: TGTGCCAGCAGCTTTCAAGGGCCCTCCTACGAGCAGTACTTC. Translated, it gives CASSFQGPSYEQYF. V and J are TRBV11-2 and TRBJ2-7; D gene uncertain. Trimming cost V 3 bases and J 0 bases, with 9 bases left between them. CDR1 is SGHAT, CDR2 FQNNGV, per germline. This CDR3 is built from 14 residues.

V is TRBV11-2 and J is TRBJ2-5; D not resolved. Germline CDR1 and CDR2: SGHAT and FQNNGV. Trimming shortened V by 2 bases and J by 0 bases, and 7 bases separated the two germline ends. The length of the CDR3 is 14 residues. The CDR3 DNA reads TGTGCCAGCAGCTTACCGGAAAACCAAGAGACCCAGTACTTC. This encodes CASSLPENQETQYF. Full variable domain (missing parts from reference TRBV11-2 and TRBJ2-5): EAGVAQSPRYKIIEKRQSVAFWCNPISGHATLYWYQQILGQGPKLLIQFQNNGVVDDSQLPKDRFSAERLKGVDSTLKIQPAKLEDSAVYLCASSLPENQETQYFGPGTRLLVL.

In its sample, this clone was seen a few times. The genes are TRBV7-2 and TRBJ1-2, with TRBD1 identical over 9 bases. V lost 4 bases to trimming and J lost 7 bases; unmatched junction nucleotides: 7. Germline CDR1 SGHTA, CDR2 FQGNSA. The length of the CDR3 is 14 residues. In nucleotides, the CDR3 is TGTGCCAGCAGCTACCTACAGGGGGCGCCTGGCTACACCTTC. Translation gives CASSYLQGAPGYTF.

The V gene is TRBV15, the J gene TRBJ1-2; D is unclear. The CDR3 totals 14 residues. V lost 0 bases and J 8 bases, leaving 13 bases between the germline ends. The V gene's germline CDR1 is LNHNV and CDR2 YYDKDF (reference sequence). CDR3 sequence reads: CATSRDRGGKGYTF. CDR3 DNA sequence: TGTGCCACCAGCAGAGATCGGGGAGGGAAGGGCTACACCTTC.

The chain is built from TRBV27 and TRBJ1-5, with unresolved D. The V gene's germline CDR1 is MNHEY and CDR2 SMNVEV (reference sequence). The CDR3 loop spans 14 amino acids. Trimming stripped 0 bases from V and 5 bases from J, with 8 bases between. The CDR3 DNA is TGTGCCAGCAGTTTATCATATGGGGATCAGCCCCAGCATTTT. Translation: CASSLSYGDQPQHF.

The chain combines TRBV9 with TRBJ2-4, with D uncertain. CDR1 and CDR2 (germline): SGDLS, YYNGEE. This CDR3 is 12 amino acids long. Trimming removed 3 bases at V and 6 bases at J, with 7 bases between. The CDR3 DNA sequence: TGTGCCAGCAGCGGCTCAACAAACATTCAGTACTTC. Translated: CASSGSTNIQYF.

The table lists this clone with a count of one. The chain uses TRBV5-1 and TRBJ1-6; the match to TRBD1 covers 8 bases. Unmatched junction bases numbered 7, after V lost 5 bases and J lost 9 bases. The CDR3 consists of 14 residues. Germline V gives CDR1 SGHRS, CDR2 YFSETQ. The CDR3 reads CASSRQGSGSPLHF. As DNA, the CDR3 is TGCGCCAGCAGTCGACAGGGGTCGGGTTCACCCCTCCACTTT.

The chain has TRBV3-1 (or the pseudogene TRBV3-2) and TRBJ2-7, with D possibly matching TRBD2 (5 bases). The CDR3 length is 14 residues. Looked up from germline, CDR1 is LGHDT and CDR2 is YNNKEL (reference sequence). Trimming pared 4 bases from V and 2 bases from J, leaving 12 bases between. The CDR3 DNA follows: TGTGCCAGCAGCCCTGGGCCTAGCCCCTACGAGCAGTACTTC. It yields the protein CASSPGPSPYEQYF.

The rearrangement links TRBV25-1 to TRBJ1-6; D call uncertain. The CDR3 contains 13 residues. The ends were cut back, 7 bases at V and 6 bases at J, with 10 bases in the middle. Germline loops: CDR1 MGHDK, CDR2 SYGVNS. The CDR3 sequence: CASKSLGNSPLHF. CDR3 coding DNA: TGTGCCAGCAAGTCTCTCGGTAATTCACCCCTCCACTTT. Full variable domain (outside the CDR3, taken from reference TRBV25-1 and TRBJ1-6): EADIYQTPRYLVIGTGKKITLECSQTMGHDKMYWYQQDPGMELHLIHYSYGVNSTEKGDLSSESTVSRIRTEHFPLTLESARPSHTSQYLCASKSLGNSPLHFGNGTRLTVT.

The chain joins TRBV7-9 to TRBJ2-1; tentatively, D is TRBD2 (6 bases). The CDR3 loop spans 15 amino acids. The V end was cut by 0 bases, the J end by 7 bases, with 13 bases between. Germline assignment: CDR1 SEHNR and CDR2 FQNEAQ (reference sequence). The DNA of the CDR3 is TGTGCCAGCAGCTTAGCGACCGGGAGCGGGAATGAGCAGTTCTTC. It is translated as CASSLATGSGNEQFF.

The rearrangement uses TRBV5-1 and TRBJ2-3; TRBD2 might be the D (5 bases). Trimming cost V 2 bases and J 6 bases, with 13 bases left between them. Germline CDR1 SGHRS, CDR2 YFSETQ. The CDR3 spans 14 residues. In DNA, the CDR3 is TGCGCCAGCAGCTTAGAGCGGACTCTGGATACGCAGTATTTT. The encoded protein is CASSLERTLDTQYF.

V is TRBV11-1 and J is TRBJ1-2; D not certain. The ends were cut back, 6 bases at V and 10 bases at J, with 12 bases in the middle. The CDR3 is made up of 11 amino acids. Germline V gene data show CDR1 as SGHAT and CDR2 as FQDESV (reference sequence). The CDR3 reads CASSPNVDYTF. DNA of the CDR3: TGTGCCAGCAGTCCTAACGTGGACTACACCTTC. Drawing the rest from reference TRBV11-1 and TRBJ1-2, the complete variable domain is EAEVAQSPRYKITEKSQAVAFWCDPISGHATLYWYRQILGQGPELLVQFQDESVVDDSQLPKDRFSAERLKGVDSTLKIQPAELGDSAMYLCASSPNVDYTFGSGTRLTVV.

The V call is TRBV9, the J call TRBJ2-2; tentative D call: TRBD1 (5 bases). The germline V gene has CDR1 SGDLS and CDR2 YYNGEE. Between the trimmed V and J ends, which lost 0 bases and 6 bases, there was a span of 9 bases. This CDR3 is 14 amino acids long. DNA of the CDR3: TGTGCCAGCAGCGTAGCAGGGTTCTCCGGGGAGCTGTTTTTT. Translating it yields CASSVAGFSGELFF. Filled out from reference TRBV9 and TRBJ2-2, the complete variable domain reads DSGVTQTPKHLITATGQRVTLRCSPRSGDLSVYWYQQSLDQGLQFLIQYYNGEERAKGNILERFSAQQFPDLHSELNLSSLELGDSALYFCASSVAGFSGELFFGEGSRLTVL.